This record concerns one T cell receptor (beta chain) sequence. This clonotype was observed a handful of times. Its cognate antigen has yet to be identified. No base quality values were provided; no much bigger clone lies one nucleotide off. Libraries were prepared through 5' RACE. Sequenced using an Illumina HiSeq 2500. A second PCR of about 7 to 12 cycles was performed with a sample-barcoded 5' primer and a J-beta primer mix. Each TCR beta cDNA molecule received a unique molecular identifier from a template-switch 5' adaptor carrying 12 random nucleotides. Each sample yielded at least 3 million CDR3-containing paired-end reads. First-strand cDNA synthesis was performed from all RNA using the Mint cDNA synthesis kit, with priming by a TRBC-specific oligonucleotide. Following uracil-DNA glycosylase treatment, a first 18-cycle PCR with universal primers M1SS and BC2_uni_R was performed on all cDNA. Per the original workflow: Each sample was normalized by randomly selecting 1 million high-quality reads, each carrying a distinct molecular identifier. Instead of being binned into consensus sequences, reads with shared molecular identifiers were discarded. MiTCR, set to a Q25 quality threshold and the strictest error-elimination algorithm, was used for CDR3 identification, clonotype clustering and error correction. A nonparametric unseen species model using Euler transformation provided a lower-bound estimate of total TCR beta diversity. TCRdb reanalyzed the raw reads on its own, using fastp at Q25 for trimming and MiXCR for clone calling, and kept in-frame beta chains. Entries are consolidated by CDR3 protein sequence, retaining the most common genes and DNA. The V and J calls and clone size come from TCRdb's table, not from the authors' own analysis. The sample table shows approximately 800,000 distinct CDR3 sequences, and around 34% are seen once. Approximately 12% of the sample comes from the top ten.

The sample belongs to a study of blood T cells in healthy people across ages (dated by TCRdb to 2013 to 2016). About the full investigation: In model experiments, template switching captured roughly one uniquely barcoded TCR beta cDNA molecule for every two T cells. Age-related changes in TCR beta repertoire diversity were measured in the study by deep sequencing normalized with unique cDNA molecular identifiers. The donors were divided into four age groups: young (average approximately 16 years), middle-aged (almost 40), aged (approximately 59) and long-lived (roughly 82). To avoid experimental bias, donors of different ages were spread randomly across the sequencing lanes. For two donors (one aged 18 to 29 and one aged 80 or older), the study analyzed two additional independent replicas of 1 million unique cDNA reads from the same blood draw. The paper as a whole reports these results and caveats: Bulk unsorted PBMC profiling prevented conclusive comparison of naive and antigen-experienced compartments. Observed TCR beta diversity per million T cells fell roughly linearly with age, and a significant reduction was already apparent by age approximately 41. Because the CMV infection status of the donors was unknown, age-related changes in expanded clonotypes may potentially have been confounded. The long-lived group showed more naive CD4+ T cells, fewer expanded clones and increased TCR diversity than the aged group, suggesting age selection. Estimates of total diversity based on one million sequenced T cells were considered lower bounds and underestimates. A strong correlation was found between observed TCR beta diversity and the percentage of naive T cells measured by flow cytometry.

The 39 donors, aged about 6 to 95 years, were systemically healthy Caucasian individuals from Russia. Each donor gave approximately 9.4 milliliters of peripheral blood, drawn into EDTA-treated Vacutainer tubes. Ficoll-Paque density-gradient centrifugation was used to isolate PBMCs, with at least 6.5 million per sample. Trizol reagent was used to extract total RNA from the PBMCs, yielding at least 5.5 micrograms per sample. For every donor, an aliquot of PBMCs went through flow cytometry to measure the percentages of naive CD45RAhigh/CD27high T cells. CDR1 is given as MNHEY and CDR2 as SVGAGI, both from the germline V gene. The CDR3 starts with the cysteine, ends with the phenylalanine, and has 14 residues. The retained sequence is limited to the CDR3, 42 bases, with the frame set at the first base. V loses 5 bases at its end and J loses 2 bases; junction bases beyond the gene matches: 4.

The chain is made from TRBV6-5 and TRBJ2-3, with 7 bases matching TRBD1. Sample: blood. The sequence was collected from a man aged 18-30 years in good health. The CDR3 protein sequence reads: CASSRQGTTDTQYF. The DNA sequence is TGTGCCAGCAGTAGACAGGGTACCACAGATACGCAGTATTTT.